Reported below is one T cell receptor beta chain. No cognate antigen has been identified for it. No base quality information exists; no much larger clone differs at one position. This sample was taken from a study of blood T cell repertoires in COVID-19 (TCRdb year 2020). At the level of the whole study: Samples covering the acute and convalescent phases of COVID-19 were provided by collaborators in the United States, Italy and Spain. The repertoires were released in a freely available public database meant as a resource for research on the immune response to SARS-CoV-2. Where available, HLA class I and class II types were obtained from metadata supplied by the sample provider rather than from assay-based typing. A de-identified subject ID, COVID-19 status, age in years and sex were almost always included in the sample metadata. The prospective study material was composed of cDNA or gDNA derived from T cells, B-cell-depleted T cells, or PBMCs. Samples were obtained from the ongoing ImmuneRACE study (first 160 participants) and from about 1,300 subjects provided by 6 global collaborators. The dataset comprised deeply sampled blood TCRbeta repertoires from subjects exposed to, actively infected with, or recovered from COVID-19.

TCRbeta CDR3 regions were amplified from genomic DNA using the immunoSEQ Assay, a bias-controlled multiplex PCR. Concerning the study's data processing: The number of nucleated cells in each sample was estimated from the amplification of reference gene primers within the assay. To quantify the absolute abundance of each unique TCRbeta CDR3 rearrangement, sequence reads were collapsed and filtered. For each sample, productive Simpson clonality was calculated as the square root of Simpson's diversity index across productive rearrangements. What TCRdb holds here is the immuneACCESS table cut down to in-frame rearrangements. Part of the clones is not present; checked against another copy, under half of the missing clones reflect an unresolved V gene, and the others are unexplained. That table gives V, J and clone size, and the DNA gave D and trimming. Here the sample has around 330,000 clones; 88% occur a single time. The top ten clonotypes cover 1.5% to 2% of the sample.

The germline ends are 13 bases apart after V is trimmed by 1 base and J by 3 bases. Counted from cysteine to phenylalanine, this CDR3 has 17 amino acids. CDR3 DNA is the only sequence kept; it has 51 bases, read in frame from the first base. Based on the germline V gene (reference sequence), the CDR1 and CDR2 sequences are LGHDT and YNNKEL. Overall results and qualifications from the work: The amount of clinical and demographic metadata varied by source and participant and was provided uncurated.

One collaborating source in Seattle enrolled patients during active infection and followed them longitudinally through the course of disease. Each collaborating institution followed its own protocols to collect whole blood in K2EDTA tubes. For TCRbeta analysis, collaborator samples were shipped as frozen whole blood, as isolated PBMCs, or as DNA extracted from either sample type. The specimen sequenced was peripheral blood. This TCR was recovered from a woman aged 30 to 39 with COVID-19, enrolled during active disease. The chain was built from TRBV3-1 (or the pseudogene TRBV3-2) and TRBJ1-6; the D gene identity is not certain. The DNA reads TGTGCCAGCAGCCAAGGTGGGCCCTACAGCTATAATTCACCCCTCCACTTT. Its product reads: CASSQGGPYSYNSPLHF.